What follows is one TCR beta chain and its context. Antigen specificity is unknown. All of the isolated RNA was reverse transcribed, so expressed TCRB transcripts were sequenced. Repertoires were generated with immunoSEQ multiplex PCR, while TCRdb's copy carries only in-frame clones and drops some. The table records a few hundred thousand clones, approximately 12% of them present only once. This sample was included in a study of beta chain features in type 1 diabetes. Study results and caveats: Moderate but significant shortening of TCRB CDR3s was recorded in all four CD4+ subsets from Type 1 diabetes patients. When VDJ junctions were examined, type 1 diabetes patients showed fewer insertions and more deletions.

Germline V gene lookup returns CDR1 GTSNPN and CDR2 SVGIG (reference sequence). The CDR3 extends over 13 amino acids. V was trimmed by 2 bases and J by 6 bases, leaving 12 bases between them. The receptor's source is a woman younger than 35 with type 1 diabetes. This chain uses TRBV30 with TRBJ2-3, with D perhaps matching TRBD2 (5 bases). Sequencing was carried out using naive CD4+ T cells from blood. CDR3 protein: CAWSRGAPDTQYF. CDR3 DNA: TGTGCCTGGAGTCGGGGTGCCCCGGATACGCAGTATTTT.